What follows are 29 T cell receptor beta chains derived from one specimen sequenced in a study of blood T cell repertoires in COVID-19. Data came from immunoSEQ multiplex PCR; TCRdb stores just in-frame clones and leaves some out. The top ten hold 0.99% of the sample, which has some 260,000 clones, 88% seen once. The sequencing sample was made of peripheral blood. The receptors come from a woman aged 40 to 50 who had recovered from COVID-19.

The genes are TRBV21-1 and TRBJ2-7; the table's TRBD1 call for D was not verified on the DNA. TRBV21-1 is recorded as a pseudogene. The CDR3 totals 15 residues. The chain's CDR3 is CASSKGDRWSYEQYV. In DNA, the CDR3 is TGTGCCAGCAGCAAGGGTGACAGGTGGTCCTACGAGCAGTACGTC.

This chain links TRBV14 with TRBJ2-2; D not certain. CDR3 length equals 15 residues. Per the germline V gene, CDR1 is SGHDN and CDR2 is FVKESK. V was cut by 4 bases and J by 5 bases, with 14 bases left in between. The chain's CDR3 is CASSPTGGGTGELFF. The CDR3 region has the DNA TGTGCCAGCAGCCCCACGGGTGGCGGTACCGGGGAGCTGTTTTTT.

The chain joins TRBV5-5 to TRBJ2-5; 8 positions match TRBD1. Looked up from germline, CDR1 is SGHKS and CDR2 is YYEKEE (reference sequence). Unmatched junction bases numbered 12, after V lost 4 bases and J lost 10 bases. CDR3 length: 14 residues. The CDR3 loop is CASSRPRGRGSQYF. The CDR3 region has the DNA TGTGCCAGCAGCCGCCCCAGGGGGCGAGGGAGCCAGTACTTC.

This rearrangement joins TRBV30 to TRBJ1-6; no firm D call. The V end lost 8 bases, the J end lost 2 bases, and 7 bases lay between the germline ends. The CDR3 is made up of 12 amino acids. Germline lookup yields CDR1 GTSNPN and CDR2 SVGIG (reference sequence). The CDR3 loop is CARAAYNSPLHF. The CDR3 coding sequence is TGTGCCCGGGCGGCCTATAATTCACCCCTCCACTTT.

V gene TRBV11-3 combines with J gene TRBJ1-1, with TRBD1 as a possible D gene (5 bases). CDR1 SGHNT and CDR2 YENEEA come from the germline V gene. The CDR3 consists of 17 residues. V lost 2 bases to trimming and J lost 5 bases, with 21 bases between them. This CDR3 reads CASSLFRGDYRRTEAFF. In DNA form, the CDR3 reads TGTGCCAGCAGCTTATTCCGGGGGGACTACCGGAGGACTGAAGCTTTCTTT.

CDR3 region: CSVDRGTNYGYTF. The CDR3 nucleotides are TGCAGCGTTGACAGGGGCACTAACTATGGCTACACCTTC. V and J are TRBV29-1 and TRBJ1-2; TRBD1 might be the D (6 bases). From germline, CDR1 is SQVTM and CDR2 ANQGSEA. The CDR3 has 13 residues. V lost 3 bases, J lost 0 bases, and 8 bases lay in between.

CDR3 loop: CASSLAAGAHPTF. The CDR3 coding sequence is TGTGCCAGCAGCTTGGCGGCAGGGGCCCACCCTACCTTC. The chain has TRBV5-6 and TRBJ1-2; D possibly corresponds to TRBD1 (6 bases). Germline V CDR1 and CDR2: SGHDT, YYEEEE. CDR3 size: 13 residues. Trimming took 0 bases from V and 14 from J, leaving 17 bases between them.

This sequence joins TRBV6-5 and TRBJ2-7, with 9 bases that match TRBD2. The germline CDR1 and CDR2 sequences are MNHEY and SVGAGI. V lost 0 bases, J lost 3 bases, and 3 bases stayed unmatched. The CDR3 is 15 residues long. The CDR3 DNA reads as TGTGCCAGCAGTTACTCGGGTAGCGGGAGCTACGAGCAGTACTTC. Its protein product is CASSYSGSGSYEQYF.

The chain joins TRBV7-8 to TRBJ2-3; weak D call: TRBD1 (6 bases). Per the germline V gene, CDR1 is SGHVS and CDR2 is FQNEAQ. The length of the CDR3 is 15 residues. Trimming shortened V by 8 bases and J by 2 bases, and 17 bases separated the two germline ends. In nucleotides, the CDR3 is TGTGCCAGCCGAGCCAGCAGGGGAAACACAGATACGCAGTATTTT. Amino acid sequence: CASRASRGNTDTQYF.

The V gene is TRBV4-3, the J gene TRBJ2-1; TRBD2 matches 7 bases. With 1 base clipped from V and 0 bases from J, the junction kept 0 bases outside the gene matches. The CDR3 length is 15 residues. The germline gives CDR1 LGHNA, CDR2 YSLEER. The CDR3 coding sequence is TGCGCCAGCAGCCAAGGCGGGAGCTCCTACAATGAGCAGTTCTTC. It specifies CASSQGGSSYNEQFF.

CDR3 sequence reads: CASSGTSGSSSEQFF. The CDR3 bases are TGCGCCAGCAGCGGAACTAGCGGGAGTTCTAGTGAGCAGTTCTTC. The chain has TRBV5-1 and TRBJ2-1, with TRBD2 matching 11 bases. The V gene end was trimmed by 4 bases and the J gene end by 9 bases; junction bases not matched to a gene: 9. The CDR3 is made up of 15 amino acids. Germline lookup yields CDR1 SGHRS and CDR2 YFSETQ.

The rearrangement joins TRBV18 to TRBJ1-1; TRBD1 might be the D (5 bases). V was cut by 1 base and J by 2 bases, with 5 bases left in between. There are 13 residues in the CDR3. Germline values: CDR1 KGHSH, CDR2 LQKENI. Here the CDR3 DNA reads TGTGCCAGCTCACCACGGACAAACACTGAAGCTTTCTTT. Protein sequence: CASSPRTNTEAFF. The full variable domain, with the rest looked up from reference TRBV18 and TRBJ1-1, is NAGVMQNPRHLVRRRGQEARLRCSPMKGHSHVYWYRQLPEEGLKFMVYLQKENIIDESGMPKERFSAEFPKEGPSILRIQQVVRGDSAAYFCASSPRTNTEAFFGQGTRLTVV.

The V gene is TRBV6-5, the J gene TRBJ1-2, with TRBD1 identical over 9 bases. CDR3 length: 14 amino acids. The germline gives CDR1 MNHEY, CDR2 SVGAGI. V lost 6 bases to trimming and J lost 8 bases; unmatched junction nucleotides: 10. The CDR3: CASSPLDRGGGYTF. The CDR3 nucleotides are TGTGCCAGCAGCCCCTTGGACAGGGGAGGCGGCTACACCTTC.

On this clone itself: The sample holds other DNA sequences that translate to the same CDR3. The J gene is TRBJ2-7, the V gene TRBV5-4, with no clear D. This CDR3 is built from 12 residues. CDR1 is SGHNT and CDR2 is YYREEE in the germline V gene (reference sequence). V lost 2 bases, J lost 2 bases, and 5 bases lay in between. This CDR3 reads CASSFGPYEQYF. The CDR3 nucleotides read TGTGCCAGCAGCTTTGGCCCCTACGAGCAGTACTTC.

The chain employs TRBV6-5 and TRBJ2-5; D is possibly TRBD2 (5 bases). The CDR3 is 13 residues long. From germline, CDR1 is MNHEY and CDR2 SVGAGI. Trimming removed 3 bases from V and 7 bases from J, with 12 bases in between. CDR3 DNA sequence: TGTGCCAGCAGTTATGGGCTGGCGGGGACCCAGTACTTC. It specifies CASSYGLAGTQYF.

The chain carries TRBV7-2 and TRBJ2-7; no firm D call. With 5 bases removed from V and 1 base from J, the gap between germline ends came to 12 bases. Germline V gene lookup returns CDR1 SGHTA and CDR2 FQGNSA. This CDR3 spans 14 amino acids. In nucleotides, the CDR3 is TGTGCCAGCAGCCACCCGACACCTTCCTACGAGCAGTACTTC. Protein: CASSHPTPSYEQYF. Together with reference TRBV7-2 and TRBJ2-7, the CDR3 gives the full variable domain: GAGVSQSPSNKVTEKGKDVELRCDPISGHTALYWYRQSLGQGLEFLIYFQGNSAPDKSGLPSDRFSAERTGGSVSTLTIQRTQQEDSAVYLCASSHPTPSYEQYFGPGTRLTVT.

The chain has TRBV3-1 (or the pseudogene TRBV3-2) and TRBJ1-1; D is ambiguous. Trimming pared 5 bases from V and 1 base from J, leaving 11 bases between. CDR3 length: 14 residues. CDR1 LGHDT and CDR2 YNNKEL come from the germline V gene (reference sequence). The CDR3 loop is CASSKGRGNTEAFF. CDR3 coding DNA: TGTGCCAGCAGCAAAGGCCGGGGGAACACTGAAGCTTTCTTT.

The rearrangement uses TRBV19 and TRBJ2-5; weak D call: TRBD2 (6 bases). The CDR3 runs 14 residues. CDR1 LNHDA and CDR2 SQIVND come from the germline V gene (reference sequence). V was pared by 3 bases and J by 5 bases, with 13 bases between. CDR3 residues: CASSMVPRGETQYF. The CDR3 DNA is TGTGCCAGTAGTATGGTGCCCCGGGGGGAGACCCAGTACTTC.

The CDR3 loop is CASREQGPGGEQYF. In DNA form, the CDR3 reads TGTGCCAGCAGGGAACAGGGGCCGGGGGGTGAGCAGTACTTC. The chain combines TRBV2 with TRBJ2-7; D is possibly TRBD1 or TRBD2 (7 bases each). Germline V gene data show CDR1 as SNHLY and CDR2 as FYNNEI. Trimming took 6 bases from V and 7 from J, leaving 19 bases between them. The CDR3 covers 14 residues.

The chain has TRBV7-9 and TRBJ2-7; 9 nucleotides agree with TRBD1. Trimming cost V 5 bases and J 2 bases; bases outside gene matches: 10. This CDR3 is 16 amino acids long. CDR1 and CDR2 (germline): SEHNR, FQNEAQ (reference sequence). The chain's CDR3 is CASSPHSGQGPYEQYF. The CDR3 coding sequence is TGTGCCAGCAGCCCCCATTCGGGACAGGGTCCCTACGAGCAGTACTTC.

The rearrangement links TRBV6-5 to TRBJ1-5, with 8 bases lining up with TRBD1. The CDR3 contains 14 residues. CDR1 is MNHEY and CDR2 is SVGAGI in the germline V gene. Unmatched junction bases numbered 8, after V lost 7 bases and J lost 6 bases. The CDR3 loop is CASTNRQGSQPQHF. The CDR3 DNA sequence: TGTGCCAGCACCAACCGACAGGGGTCTCAGCCCCAGCATTTT.

V usage is TRBV7-3 and J usage is TRBJ1-3; no reliable D call. The ends were cut back, 5 bases at V and 4 bases at J, with 18 bases in the middle. Germline assignment: CDR1 SGHTA and CDR2 FQGTGA. The CDR3 is 16 amino acids. The chain's CDR3 is CASSPTAGRFGNTIYF. The CDR3 DNA reads as TGTGCCAGCAGCCCCACGGCGGGGAGATTCGGAAACACCATATATTTT.

This chain joins TRBV7-9 and TRBJ2-2; maybe TRBD2 (6 bases). Germline CDR1 is SEHNR and CDR2 is FQNEAQ (reference sequence). The CDR3 has 17 amino acids. Trimming pared 5 bases from V and 1 base from J, leaving 17 bases between. This CDR3 is CASSPDVRGWNTGELFF. The DNA of the CDR3 is TGTGCCAGCAGCCCCGACGTCCGGGGGTGGAACACCGGGGAGCTGTTTTTT.

The chain couples TRBV6-2 or TRBV6-3 to TRBJ1-2; TRBD1 matches 8 bases. From germline, CDR1 is MNHEY and CDR2 SVGEGT. The trim removed 5 bases at V and 5 bases at J, leaving 10 bases unmatched. The CDR3 has 15 residues. The CDR3 region has the DNA TGTGCCAGCAGTCACCGTGGACAGGGAATTTATGGCTACACCTTC. Its translation is CASSHRGQGIYGYTF.

This clone was seen a few times. V usage is TRBV28 and J usage is TRBJ1-2; TRBD1 might be the D (6 bases). The CDR3 is made up of 14 amino acids. Trimming shortened V by 4 bases and J by 2 bases, and 11 bases separated the two germline ends. Germline V gives CDR1 MDHEN, CDR2 SYDVKM. CDR3 in DNA: TGTGCCAGCAGTTCCGGCGGACAGAACTATGGCTACACCTTC. This sequence encodes CASSSGGQNYGYTF.

The sample holds a few counts of this clone. The chain joins TRBV2 to TRBJ2-7; 7 nucleotides align to TRBD2. This CDR3 region has 13 residues. Germline assignment: CDR1 SNHLY and CDR2 FYNNEI. The V and J ends lost 11 bases and 3 bases, in that order; junction bases with no gene match: 10. CDR3 sequence reads: CAGAWAGVYEQYF. The CDR3 bases are TGTGCCGGGGCCTGGGCGGGGGTCTACGAGCAGTACTTC. Full variable domain (rest looked up from reference TRBV2 and TRBJ2-7): EPEVTQTPSHQVTQMGQEVILRCVPISNHLYFYWYRQILGQKVEFLVSFYNNEISEKSEIFDDQFSVERPDGSNFTLKIRSTKLEDSAMYFCAGAWAGVYEQYFGPGTRLTVT.

The chain carries TRBV5-1 and TRBJ1-1; the D gene is possibly TRBD1 (5 bases). Germline V gives CDR1 SGHRS, CDR2 YFSETQ. V dropped 4 bases and J dropped 3 bases, with 16 bases sitting between them. The CDR3 has 15 residues. This CDR3 reads CASSPRPGGDTEAFF. Written as DNA, the CDR3 is TGCGCCAGCAGCCCCCGACCCGGGGGGGACACTGAAGCTTTCTTT.

Only one count was recorded for this clone. The chain couples TRBV9 to TRBJ2-1, with D perhaps TRBD2 (6 bases). The germline V gene has CDR1 SGDLS and CDR2 YYNGEE. V was clipped by 4 bases and J by 10 bases, with 24 bases between them. CDR3 length: 16 amino acids. The CDR3: CASSPPGSGPPGEQFF. In nucleotides, the CDR3 is TGTGCCAGCAGCCCCCCGGGGAGCGGGCCTCCCGGCGAGCAGTTCTTC.

This chain uses TRBV2 with TRBJ1-2; no firm D call. Germline CDR1 and CDR2: SNHLY and FYNNEI. The CDR3 length is 14 residues. The V gene lost 4 bases and the J gene lost 3 bases, with 12 bases spanning the gap. The chain's CDR3 is CASSGKDSHYGYTF. The CDR3 DNA reads as TGTGCCAGCAGTGGGAAGGACTCACACTATGGCTACACCTTC.